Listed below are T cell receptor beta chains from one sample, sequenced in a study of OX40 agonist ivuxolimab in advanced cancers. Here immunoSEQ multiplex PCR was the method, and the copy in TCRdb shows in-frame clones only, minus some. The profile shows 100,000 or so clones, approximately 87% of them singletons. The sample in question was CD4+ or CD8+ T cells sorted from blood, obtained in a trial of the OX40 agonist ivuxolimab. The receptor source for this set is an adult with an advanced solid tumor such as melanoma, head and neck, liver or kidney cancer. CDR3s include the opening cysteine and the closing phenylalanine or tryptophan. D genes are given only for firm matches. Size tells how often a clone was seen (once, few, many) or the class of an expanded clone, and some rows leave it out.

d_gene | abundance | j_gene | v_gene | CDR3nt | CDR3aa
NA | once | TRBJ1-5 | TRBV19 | TGTGCCACCGGGGGGGATCCATATAGCAATCAGCCCCAGCATTTT | CATGGDPYSNQPQHF
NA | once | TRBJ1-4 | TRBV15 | TGTGCCACCAGCGGTCGGGCTAAAGGGGAAAAACTGTTTTTT | CATSGRAKGEKLFF
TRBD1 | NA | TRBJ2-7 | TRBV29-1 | TGCAGCGTTGGGCCAATAGGGACAGCTTACGAGCAGTACTTC | CSVGPIGTAYEQYF
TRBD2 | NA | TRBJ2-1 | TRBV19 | TGTGCCAGTAGCCCCGGTGGGGGGGAGAGGCACAATGAGCAGTTCTTC | CASSPGGGERHNEQFF
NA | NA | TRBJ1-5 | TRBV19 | TGTGCCAGTAAATCTAGGGGGCAGCCCCAGCATTTT | CASKSRGQPQHF
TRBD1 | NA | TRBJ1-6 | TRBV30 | TGTGCCTGGAGTGTGGAACAGGGGCGGAATTCACCCCTCCACTTT | CAWSVEQGRNSPLHF
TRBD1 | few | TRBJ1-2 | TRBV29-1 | TGCAGCGTTGAACGGGACAGGGGGCGCACCTTC | CSVERDRGRTF
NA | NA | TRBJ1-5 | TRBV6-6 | TGTGCCAGCAGCCTCGGGAGGGGCCGGAATCAGCCCCAGCATTTT | CASSLGRGRNQPQHF
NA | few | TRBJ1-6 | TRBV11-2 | TGTGCCAGCAGCTTAATTCAGGAATCCCCCCTCCACTTT | CASSLIQESPLHF
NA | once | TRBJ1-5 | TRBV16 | TGTGCCAGCGGAACCGGGACCGCATTCAATCAGCCCCAGCATTTT | CASGTGTAFNQPQHF
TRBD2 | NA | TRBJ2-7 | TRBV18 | TGTGCCAGCTCACCACCGGTAACAGCGGGAGAGGGGGAGCAGTACTTC | CASSPPVTAGEGEQYF
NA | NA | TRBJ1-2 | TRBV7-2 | TGTGCCAGCAGCCCATCTCGAAGGGGGGCGAATGGCTACACCTTC | CASSPSRRGANGYTF
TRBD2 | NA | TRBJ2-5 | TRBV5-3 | TGTGCCAGAAGTTGGGTAGCGGGCCCCCAAGAGACCCAGTACTTC | CARSWVAGPQETQYF
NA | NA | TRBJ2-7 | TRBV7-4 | TGTGCCAGCAAAAGGTTCCTCTACGAGCAGTACTTC | CASKRFLYEQYF
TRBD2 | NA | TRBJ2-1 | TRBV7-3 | TGTGCCAGCAGCCCTCGACTAGCGGGGTACAATGAGCAGTTCTTC | CASSPRLAGYNEQFF
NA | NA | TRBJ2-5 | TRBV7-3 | TGTGCCAGCAGCTTCGGGGGCGGGTCGGAGACCCAGTACTTC | CASSFGGGSETQYF
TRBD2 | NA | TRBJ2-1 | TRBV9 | TGTGCCAGCAGCGTAGGAGCTATGAGGGAGGGCCGAAGTGAGCAGTTCTTC | CASSVGAMREGRSEQFF
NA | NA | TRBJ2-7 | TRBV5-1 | TGCGCCAGCAGCGAACCGGCTCCCAGCTCCTACGAGCAGTACTTC | CASSEPAPSSYEQYF
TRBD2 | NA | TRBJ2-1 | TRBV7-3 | TGTGCCAGCAGCTCCGCCTCGACTAGCGGGAGGTCCAATGAGCAGTTCTTC | CASSSASTSGRSNEQFF
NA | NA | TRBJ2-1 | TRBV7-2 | TGTGCCAGCAGCTTCCTAGGGCTAGTCCGAAATGAGCAGTTCTTC | CASSFLGLVRNEQFF
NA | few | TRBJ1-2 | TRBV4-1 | TGCGCCAGCAGCCCGGCCGACAGGCCGATGAAGGGCTACACCTTC | CASSPADRPMKGYTF
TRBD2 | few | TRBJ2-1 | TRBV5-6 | TGTGCCAGCAGCTCGTCGACTAGCGGTTACAATGAGCAGTTCTTC | CASSSSTSGYNEQFF
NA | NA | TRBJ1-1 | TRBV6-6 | TGTGCCAGCAGTTACTCGCTAGGAGCAGGGGCAGGTGAAGCTTTCTTT | CASSYSLGAGAGEAFF
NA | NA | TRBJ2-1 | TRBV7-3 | TGTGCCAGCAGCTTAAAGGCCAGCTTTCATGAGCAGTTCTTC | CASSLKASFHEQFF
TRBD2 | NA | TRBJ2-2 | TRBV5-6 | TGTGCCAGCAGCTTGTTGGGCGGGAGAACCAACACCGGGGAGCTGTTTTTT | CASSLLGGRTNTGELFF
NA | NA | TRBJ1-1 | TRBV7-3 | TGTGCCAGCAGCCTTCAGGGGAACACTGAAGCTTTCTTT | CASSLQGNTEAFF
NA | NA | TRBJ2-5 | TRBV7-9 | TGTGCCAGCAGCGGGACGACGCCGGAGGGGGGATCCCGGACCCAGTACTTC | CASSGTTPEGGSRTQYF
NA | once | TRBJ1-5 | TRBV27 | TGTGCCAGCACCACTGGGAGCAATCAGCCCCAGCATTTT | CASTTGSNQPQHF
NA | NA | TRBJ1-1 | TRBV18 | TGTGCCAGCTCACCACCGAACGTGAACACTGAAGCTTTCTTT | CASSPPNVNTEAFF
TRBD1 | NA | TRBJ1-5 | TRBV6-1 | TGTGCCAGCAGTGAATTCTTACAGGGGAGAGGGCCCCAGCATTTT | CASSEFLQGRGPQHF
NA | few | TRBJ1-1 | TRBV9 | TGTGCCAGCAGCGAGGGGTCCCTAATGAACACTGAAGCTTTCTTT | CASSEGSLMNTEAFF
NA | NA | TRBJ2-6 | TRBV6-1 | TGTGCCAGCAGCCCGACCTCTGGGGCCAACGTCCTGACTTTC | CASSPTSGANVLTF
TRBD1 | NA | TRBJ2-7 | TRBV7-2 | TGTGCCAGCAGCCCCAGGACAGGGGGCGAATACGAGCAGTACTTC | CASSPRTGGEYEQYF
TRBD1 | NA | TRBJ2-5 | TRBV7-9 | TGTGCCAGCAGCAGGGAGACAGGGGTAGGGGAGACCCAGTACTTC | CASSRETGVGETQYF
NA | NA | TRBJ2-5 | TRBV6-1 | TGTGCCAGCAGTGAATTCGGGTTAGGAGAGACCCAGTACTTC | CASSEFGLGETQYF
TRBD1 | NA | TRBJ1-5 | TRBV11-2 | TGTGCCAGCAGCCCGACAGGGGGCGGGCAGCCCCAGCATTTT | CASSPTGGGQPQHF
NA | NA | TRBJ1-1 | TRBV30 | TGTGCCTGGAAAGGGAACCGAGCTTTCTTT | CAWKGNRAFF
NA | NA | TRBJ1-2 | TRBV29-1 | TGCAGCGTTGAATCTTCGGGAGGAGGCTACACCTTC | CSVESSGGGYTF
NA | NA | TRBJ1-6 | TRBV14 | TGTGCCAGCAGCTTACAGGTGCTTGATTCACCCCTCCACTTT | CASSLQVLDSPLHF
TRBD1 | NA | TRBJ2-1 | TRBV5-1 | TGCGCCAGCAGCTTTGGGACAGGGGATTACAATGAGCAGTTCTTC | CASSFGTGDYNEQFF
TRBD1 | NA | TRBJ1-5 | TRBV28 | TGTGCCAGCATTCCGACAGGGTCTAGCAATCAGCCCCAGCATTTT | CASIPTGSSNQPQHF
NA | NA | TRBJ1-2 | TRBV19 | TGTGCCAGTAGACCCAAGACAGGTCCTAACTATGGCTACACCTTC | CASRPKTGPNYGYTF
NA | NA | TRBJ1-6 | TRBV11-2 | TGTGCCAGCAGCTTGAAGACAACATCGTATCTAGAATCACCCCTCCACTTT | CASSLKTTSYLESPLHF
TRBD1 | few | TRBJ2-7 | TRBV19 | TGTGCCAGTAGTGAGGACAGGGCATCCGGGCAGTACTTC | CASSEDRASGQYF
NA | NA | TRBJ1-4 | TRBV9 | TGTGCCAGCAGCGTTACAGATGGGCGAAGTGGAAAACTGTTTTTT | CASSVTDGRSGKLFF
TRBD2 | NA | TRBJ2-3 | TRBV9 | TGTGCCAGCAGCGTAGGACTAGCGGGGGGCTTAGATACGCAGTATTTT | CASSVGLAGGLDTQYF
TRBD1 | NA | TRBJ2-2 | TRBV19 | TGTGCCAGTAGTACACGTCCCGGGACAGGGGGCCGGGGCGGGGAGCTGTTTTTT | CASSTRPGTGGRGGELFF
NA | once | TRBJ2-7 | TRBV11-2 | TGTGCCAGCAGCTCCCGGACTACCTACGAGCAGTACTTC | CASSSRTTYEQYF
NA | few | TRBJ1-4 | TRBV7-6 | TGTGCCAGCAGCCTGAATTTTAATGAAAAACTGTTTTTT | CASSLNFNEKLFF
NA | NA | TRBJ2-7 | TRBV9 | TGTGCCAGCAGCGCCCGGACCGGTCTGGACGAGCAGTACTTC | CASSARTGLDEQYF
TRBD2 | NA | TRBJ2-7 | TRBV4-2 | TGTGCCAGCAGCTACTCAACGGGGGGGCTCTACGAGCAGTACTTC | CASSYSTGGLYEQYF
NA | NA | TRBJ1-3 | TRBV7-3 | TGTGCCAGCAGCTTAGGCGACCACAGCGACACCATATATTTT | CASSLGDHSDTIYF
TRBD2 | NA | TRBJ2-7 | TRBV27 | TGTGCCAGCACCCCTCGGCGGGGGGCGAACGAGCAGTACTTC | CASTPRRGANEQYF